This T cell receptor beta chain was recovered during a study of T cells after yellow fever vaccination. TCRdb re-called the 5' RACE reads through MiXCR, storing one row per CDR3 protein. The table includes about 580,000 distinct CDR3 sequences, approximately 16% detected once. Remarks on this clonotype: Its specificity is not known.

Study-level findings and limits: Most clones from primary vaccination were detected again post-booster (approximately 97% CD4, more than 85% CD8). Any FACS-sorted repertoire could hold abundant clonotypes that contaminate it from the bulk population.

V was pared by 5 bases and J by 0 bases, with 14 bases between. The CDR3 covers 15 residues. CDR1 DFQATT and CDR2 SNEGSKA come from the germline V gene (reference sequence). This chain joins TRBV20-1 and TRBJ2-1, with D possibly matching TRBD1 (5 bases). This sample comprised PBMCs, obtained more than 4 days after the first yellow fever vaccination. The sequence derives from a young man who received the YFV17D yellow fever vaccine. The CDR3 region has the DNA TGCAGTGCTGGGGCGGAATGGAGCTCCTACAATGAGCAGTTCTTC. Translated: CSAGAEWSSYNEQFF.